This T cell receptor (beta chain) was observed in a study of blood T cell repertoires in COVID-19. Overall study: Specimens from acute and convalescent COVID-19 originated in the United States, Italy and Spain. T cells, B-cell-depleted T cells, or PBMCs provided the cDNA or gDNA that served as material.

Source study methods: Nucleated cell number was recorded as an estimate derived from reference gene primer amplification. Data came from immunoSEQ multiplex PCR; TCRdb stores just in-frame clones and leaves some out. V and J calls and clone size are copied from that table; D and trimming were computed from the DNA. The top ten hold about 11% of the sample, which has some 89,000 clones, around four fifths seen once. In germline, CDR1 is MDHEN, CDR2 SYDVKM. The CDR3 sequence is 13 residues long. J lost 7 bases, V lost 8 bases, and 7 bases had no gene match. What was sequenced was peripheral blood. The clonotype comes from a man aged 65 to 85 with acute or convalescent COVID-19. The chain couples TRBV28 to TRBJ1-2; 10 bases map to TRBD1. In DNA, the CDR3 is TGTGCCAGCCTCGACAGGGGGCGCGTTGGCTACACCTTC. Translating gives CASLDRGRVGYTF.